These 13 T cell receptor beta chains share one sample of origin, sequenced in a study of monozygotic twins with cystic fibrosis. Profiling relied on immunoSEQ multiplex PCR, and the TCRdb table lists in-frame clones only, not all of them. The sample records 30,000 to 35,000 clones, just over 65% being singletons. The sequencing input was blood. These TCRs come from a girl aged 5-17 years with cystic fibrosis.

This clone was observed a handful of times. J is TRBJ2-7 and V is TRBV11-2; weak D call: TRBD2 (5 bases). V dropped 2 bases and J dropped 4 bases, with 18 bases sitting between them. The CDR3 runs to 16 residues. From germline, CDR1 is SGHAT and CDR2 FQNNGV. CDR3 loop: CASSLYGWERLYEQYF. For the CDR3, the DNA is TGTGCCAGCAGCTTATACGGATGGGAGCGCCTTTACGAGCAGTACTTC.

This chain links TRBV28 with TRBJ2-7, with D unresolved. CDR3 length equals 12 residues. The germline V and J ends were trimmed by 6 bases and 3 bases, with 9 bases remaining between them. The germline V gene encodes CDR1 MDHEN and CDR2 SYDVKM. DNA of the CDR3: TGTGCCAGCAGCCTTAACTTCTACGAGCAGTACTTC. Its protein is CASSLNFYEQYF.

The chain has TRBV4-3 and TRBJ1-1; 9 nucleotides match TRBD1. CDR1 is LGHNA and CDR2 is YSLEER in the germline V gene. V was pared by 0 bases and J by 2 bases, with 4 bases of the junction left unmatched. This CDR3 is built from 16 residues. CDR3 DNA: TGCGCCAGCAGCCAAGATCTGGACAGGGGAAACACTGAAGCTTTCTTT. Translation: CASSQDLDRGNTEAFF.

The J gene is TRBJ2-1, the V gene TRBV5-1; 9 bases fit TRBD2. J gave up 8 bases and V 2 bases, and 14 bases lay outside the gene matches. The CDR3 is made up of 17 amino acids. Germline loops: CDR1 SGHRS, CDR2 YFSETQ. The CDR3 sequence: CASSLTTSGPPFDEQFF. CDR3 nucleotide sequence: TGCGCCAGCAGCTTAACGACTAGCGGCCCCCCCTTTGATGAGCAGTTCTTC.

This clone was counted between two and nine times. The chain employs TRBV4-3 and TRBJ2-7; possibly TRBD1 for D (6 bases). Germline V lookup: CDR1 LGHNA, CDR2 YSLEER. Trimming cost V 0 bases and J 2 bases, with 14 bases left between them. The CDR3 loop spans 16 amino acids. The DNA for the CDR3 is TGCGCCAGCAGCCAAGATACAAGATACAGGGCCTACGAGCAGTACTTC. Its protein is CASSQDTRYRAYEQYF.

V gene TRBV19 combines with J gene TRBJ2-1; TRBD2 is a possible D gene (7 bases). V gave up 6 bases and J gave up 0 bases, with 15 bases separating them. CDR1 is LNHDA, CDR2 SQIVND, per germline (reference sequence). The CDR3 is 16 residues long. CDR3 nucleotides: TGTGCCAGTAGGTCGCCGGGGGGCGTCTCCTACAATGAGCAGTTCTTC. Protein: CASRSPGGVSYNEQFF.

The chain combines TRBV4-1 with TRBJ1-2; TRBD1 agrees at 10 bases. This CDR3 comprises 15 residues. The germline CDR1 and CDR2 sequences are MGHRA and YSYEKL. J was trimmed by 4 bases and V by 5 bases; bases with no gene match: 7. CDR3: CASSFGTGEGYGYTF. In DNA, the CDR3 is TGCGCCAGCAGCTTTGGGACAGGGGAAGGCTATGGCTACACCTTC.

CDR3 protein: CSVGSPLYNEQFF. The CDR3 DNA reads as TGCAGCGTTGGGAGCCCGCTCTACAATGAGCAGTTCTTC. The chain combines TRBV29-1 with TRBJ2-1; the D is unclear. CDR3 length: 13 residues. V lost 4 bases to trimming and J lost 3 bases, with 10 bases between them. Per the germline V gene, CDR1 is SQVTM and CDR2 is ANQGSEA.

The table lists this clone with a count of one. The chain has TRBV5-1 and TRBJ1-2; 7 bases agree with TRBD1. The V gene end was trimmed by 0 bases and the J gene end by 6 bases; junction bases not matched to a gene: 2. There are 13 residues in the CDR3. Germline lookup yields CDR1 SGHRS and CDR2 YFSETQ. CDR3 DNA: TGCGCCAGCAGCTTGGGACAGGGTGATGGCTACACCTTC. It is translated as CASSLGQGDGYTF.

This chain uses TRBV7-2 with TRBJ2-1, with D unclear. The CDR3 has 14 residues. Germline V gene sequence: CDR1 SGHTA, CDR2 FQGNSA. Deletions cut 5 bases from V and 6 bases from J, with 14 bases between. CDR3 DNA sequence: TGTGCCAGCAGCCCCCCGGGCTCCAGCAATGAGCAGTTCTTC. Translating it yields CASSPPGSSNEQFF.

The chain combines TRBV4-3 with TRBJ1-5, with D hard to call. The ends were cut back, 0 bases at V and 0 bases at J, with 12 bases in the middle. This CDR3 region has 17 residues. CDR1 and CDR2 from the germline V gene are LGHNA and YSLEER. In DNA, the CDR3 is TGCGCCAGCAGCCAAGATTTTGCGGGATATAGCAATCAGCCCCAGCATTTT. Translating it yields CASSQDFAGYSNQPQHF.

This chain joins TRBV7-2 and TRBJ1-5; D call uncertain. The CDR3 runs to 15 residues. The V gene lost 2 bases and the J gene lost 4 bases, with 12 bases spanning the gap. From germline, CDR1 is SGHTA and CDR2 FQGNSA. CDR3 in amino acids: CASSLTGVGNQPQHF. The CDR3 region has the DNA TGTGCCAGCAGCTTAACGGGAGTGGGGAATCAGCCCCAGCATTTT.

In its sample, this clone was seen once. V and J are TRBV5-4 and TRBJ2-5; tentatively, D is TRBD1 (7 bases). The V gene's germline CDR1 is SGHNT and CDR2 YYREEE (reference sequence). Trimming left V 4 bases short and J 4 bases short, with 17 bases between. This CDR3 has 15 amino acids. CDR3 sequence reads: CASSLDREVGETQYF. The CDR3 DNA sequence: TGTGCCAGCAGCCTCGACAGGGAGGTTGGAGAGACCCAGTACTTC.